This T cell receptor (beta chain) is from a study of blood T cells in healthy people across ages. General study points: Long-lived and aged donors differed, with more naive CD4+ cells and higher diversity in the long-lived. PBMCs went unsorted, and a conclusive naive versus antigen-experienced comparison was therefore prevented. The authors considered diversity estimates from one million T cells to be underestimates.

A second PCR of roughly 7 to 11 cycles used a sample-barcoded 5' primer and a J-beta primer mix. TCRdb re-called the 5' RACE reads with MiXCR, one entry per CDR3 protein. The table lists approximately 780,000 distinct CDR3 sequences, roughly 26% of them singletons, with around 3% in the top ten. CDR1 and CDR2 (germline): ENHRY, SYGVKD. V lost 1 base to trimming and J lost 6 bases; unmatched junction nucleotides: 7. CDR3 size: 15 residues. Extraction yielded at least 6 micrograms of total RNA per sample. This clonotype was found a few times. Its antigen is not identified. These same data were also listed under a study on T cells of mothers and their children.

The V and J genes are TRBV10-3 and TRBJ2-7, with TRBD2 matching 9 bases. The sequencing input was blood. This TCR came from a boy aged 5-17 years in good health. CDR3 in DNA: TGTGCCATCAGTGAGTTTAATGCGGGGGGGCCCGAGCAGTACTTC. Translating gives CAISEFNAGGPEQYF.